The rows below give T cell receptor beta chains drawn from one sample of a study of identical twins. From the 5' RACE reads, TCRdb called clonotypes with MiXCR, one entry per CDR3 protein. The sample includes 650,000 to 800,000 distinct CDR3 sequences, roughly 8% of them seen just once. These data also featured in a second study, about yellow fever vaccine responses in identical twins.

Sample: PBMCs. These receptors all stem from a young woman in good health. CDR3s include the opening cysteine and the closing phenylalanine or tryptophan. A D gene is named only where the DNA matches it firmly. Size tells how often a clone was seen (once, few, many) or the class of an expanded clone, and some rows leave it out.

CDR3 length: 16
clone size: -
D gene: TRBD1
J gene: TRBJ2-1
V gene: TRBV5-5
CDR3 protein: CASRGDRGNAGNEQFF
CDR3 DNA: TGTGCCAGCAGGGGGGACAGGGGAAACGCGGGTAATGAGCAGTTCTTC

CDR3 length: 11
clone size: many
D gene: -
J gene: TRBJ2-7
V gene: TRBV29-1
CDR3 protein: CSASPRYEQYF
CDR3 DNA: TGCAGCGCTTCTCCCCGGTACGAGCAGTACTTC

CDR3 length: 15
clone size: -
D gene: TRBD2
J gene: TRBJ2-5
V gene: TRBV24-1
CDR3 protein: CATSGKTSGIETQYF
CDR3 DNA: TGTGCCACCAGTGGGAAGACTAGCGGAATAGAGACCCAGTACTTC

CDR3 length: 15
clone size: few
D gene: TRBD2
J gene: TRBJ2-7
V gene: TRBV10-3
CDR3 protein: CAISPGLAGAYEQYF
CDR3 DNA: TGTGCCATCAGCCCTGGGCTAGCGGGAGCCTACGAGCAGTACTTC

CDR3 length: 15
clone size: few
D gene: TRBD1
J gene: TRBJ1-2
V gene: TRBV7-8
CDR3 protein: CASSFGGQGVDGYTF
CDR3 DNA: TGTGCCAGCAGCTTCGGGGGACAGGGAGTCGATGGCTACACCTTC

CDR3 length: 15
clone size: many
D gene: TRBD1
J gene: TRBJ1-1
V gene: TRBV10-3
CDR3 protein: CAISGGQGGNTEAFF
CDR3 DNA: TGTGCCATCAGTGGGGGACAGGGTGGTAACACTGAAGCTTTCTTT

CDR3 length: 16
clone size: -
D gene: TRBD1
J gene: TRBJ2-1
V gene: TRBV24-1
CDR3 protein: CATSDLRGGQGNEQFF
CDR3 DNA: TGTGCCACCAGTGATCTCCGAGGGGGACAGGGGAATGAGCAGTTCTTC

CDR3 length: 14
clone size: -
D gene: -
J gene: TRBJ1-2
V gene: TRBV29-1
CDR3 protein: CSVGRLGSNYGYTF
CDR3 DNA: TGCAGCGTAGGAAGATTGGGGAGTAACTATGGCTACACCTTC

CDR3 length: 14
clone size: -
D gene: -
J gene: TRBJ2-7
V gene: TRBV18
CDR3 protein: CASSRASSSYEQYF
CDR3 DNA: TGTGCCAGCTCACGGGCCTCTAGCTCCTACGAGCAGTACTTC

CDR3 length: 11
clone size: few
D gene: -
J gene: TRBJ2-5
V gene: TRBV7-2
CDR3 protein: CASSLGGAQYF
CDR3 DNA: TGTGCCAGCAGCTTAGGGGGGGCCCAGTACTTC

CDR3 length: 15
clone size: many
D gene: -
J gene: TRBJ2-7
V gene: TRBV5-6
CDR3 protein: CASSPPWDTGYEQYF
CDR3 DNA: TGTGCCAGCAGCCCGCCCTGGGATACAGGCTACGAGCAGTACTTC

CDR3 length: 16
clone size: -
D gene: -
J gene: TRBJ2-1
V gene: TRBV11-2
CDR3 protein: CASSFRGASSYNEQFF
CDR3 DNA: TGTGCCAGCAGCTTTCGTGGGGCGAGCTCCTACAATGAGCAGTTCTTC

CDR3 length: 14
clone size: few
D gene: -
J gene: TRBJ2-2
V gene: TRBV3-1
CDR3 protein: CASSQGPVSGELFF
CDR3 DNA: TGTGCCAGCAGCCAAGGTCCCGTATCAGGGGAGCTGTTTTTT

CDR3 length: 16
clone size: -
D gene: -
J gene: TRBJ2-3
V gene: TRBV12-3/TRBV12-4
CDR3 protein: CASSSLGELGTDTQYF
CDR3 DNA: TGTGCCAGCAGCTCCCTTGGGGAGCTGGGAACAGATACGCAGTATTTT

CDR3 length: 15
clone size: many
D gene: -
J gene: TRBJ2-3
V gene: TRBV11-2
CDR3 protein: CASSLESSSGYTQYF
CDR3 DNA: TGTGCCAGCAGCTTAGAATCGAGTAGCGGTTATACGCAGTATTTT

CDR3 length: 15
clone size: -
D gene: -
J gene: TRBJ2-7
V gene: TRBV7-9
CDR3 protein: CASSLPELGTYEQYF
CDR3 DNA: TGTGCCAGCAGCTTACCGGAATTAGGAACCTACGAGCAGTACTTC

CDR3 length: 13
clone size: many
D gene: -
J gene: TRBJ2-1
V gene: TRBV2
CDR3 protein: CASGRPPEHEQFF
CDR3 DNA: TGTGCCAGCGGGAGGCCCCCAGAACATGAGCAGTTCTTC

CDR3 length: 15
clone size: -
D gene: TRBD2
J gene: TRBJ2-7
V gene: TRBV12-3/TRBV12-4
CDR3 protein: CASSGGSFQSYEQYF
CDR3 DNA: TGTGCCAGCAGCGGGGGGTCCTTCCAATCCTACGAGCAGTACTTC

CDR3 length: 11
clone size: few
D gene: TRBD1
J gene: TRBJ2-2
V gene: TRBV2
CDR3 protein: CASDRGLGLFF
CDR3 DNA: TGTGCCAGCGACAGGGGGCTCGGGCTGTTTTTT

CDR3 length: 14
clone size: -
D gene: -
J gene: TRBJ2-2
V gene: TRBV2
CDR3 protein: CACRGPTNTGELFF
CDR3 DNA: TGTGCCTGCAGGGGCCCCACGAACACCGGGGAGCTGTTTTTT

CDR3 length: 12
clone size: many
D gene: -
J gene: TRBJ2-5
V gene: TRBV28
CDR3 protein: CASTGYQETQYF
CDR3 DNA: TGTGCCAGCACAGGGTACCAAGAGACCCAGTACTTC

CDR3 length: 15
clone size: many
D gene: -
J gene: TRBJ2-1
V gene: TRBV5-1
CDR3 protein: CASSPLGSSYNEQFF
CDR3 DNA: TGCGCCAGCAGTCCGCTCGGGAGCTCCTACAATGAGCAGTTCTTC

CDR3 length: 14
clone size: many
D gene: -
J gene: TRBJ2-3
V gene: TRBV12-3/TRBV12-4
CDR3 protein: CAINKRDSTDTQYF
CDR3 DNA: TGTGCCATCAATAAGAGGGACAGCACAGATACGCAGTATTTT

CDR3 length: 13
clone size: -
D gene: TRBD2
J gene: TRBJ2-5
V gene: TRBV29-1
CDR3 protein: CSVRGTTAETQYF
CDR3 DNA: TGCAGCGTACGAGGGACTACCGCCGAGACCCAGTACTTC

CDR3 length: 13
clone size: many
D gene: TRBD2
J gene: TRBJ2-1
V gene: TRBV7-3
CDR3 protein: CASARGGYNEQFF
CDR3 DNA: TGTGCCAGCGCGCGGGGGGGTTACAATGAGCAGTTCTTC

CDR3 length: 16
clone size: few
D gene: TRBD2
J gene: TRBJ2-2
V gene: TRBV5-5
CDR3 protein: CASSPQGTSGTGELFF
CDR3 DNA: TGTGCCAGCAGCCCTCAAGGGACTAGCGGCACCGGGGAGCTGTTTTTT

CDR3 length: 13
clone size: few
D gene: -
J gene: TRBJ2-1
V gene: TRBV28
CDR3 protein: CASTPPRNNEQFF
CDR3 DNA: TGTGCCAGCACCCCACCACGTAACAATGAGCAGTTCTTC

CDR3 length: 13
clone size: many
D gene: -
J gene: TRBJ2-5
V gene: TRBV4-1
CDR3 protein: CASSPRVGETQYF
CDR3 DNA: TGCGCCAGCAGCCCGCGAGTGGGCGAGACCCAGTACTTC

CDR3 length: 15
clone size: -
D gene: TRBD2
J gene: TRBJ2-5
V gene: TRBV7-2
CDR3 protein: CASSSTSGGQETQYF
CDR3 DNA: TGTGCCAGCAGCTCTACTAGCGGGGGACAAGAGACCCAGTACTTC

CDR3 length: 13
clone size: -
D gene: -
J gene: TRBJ2-5
V gene: TRBV29-1
CDR3 protein: CSLHLAGQETQYF
CDR3 DNA: TGCAGCCTCCACCTGGCGGGACAAGAGACCCAGTACTTC

CDR3 length: 14
clone size: -
D gene: TRBD2
J gene: TRBJ2-2
V gene: TRBV20-1
CDR3 protein: CSLPGLGVPGELFF
CDR3 DNA: TGCAGTTTACCGGGACTAGGTGTTCCCGGGGAGCTGTTTTTT

CDR3 length: 14
clone size: -
D gene: TRBD1
J gene: TRBJ2-7
V gene: TRBV6-5
CDR3 protein: CASSYGRGLGEQYF
CDR3 DNA: TGTGCCAGCAGTTACGGCAGGGGGCTGGGCGAGCAGTACTTC

CDR3 length: 15
clone size: -
D gene: -
J gene: TRBJ2-1
V gene: TRBV20-1
CDR3 protein: CSARGYYRAYNEQFF
CDR3 DNA: TGCAGTGCTAGAGGATACTATCGGGCCTACAATGAGCAGTTCTTC